This TCR beta chain originates from a study of cytotoxic CD8 clonotypes in ibrutinib-treated CLL. Generated by immunoSEQ multiplex PCR, the TCRdb table keeps only in-frame clones and is missing some. The data show 200,000 to 250,000 clones, approximately 79% seen once. Germline-derived CDR1 and CDR2 are MDHEN and SYDVKM. CDR3 length: 14 residues. V shed 7 bases and J 6 bases; nucleotides not matched to a gene: 9. The source was PBMCs, collected after 12 months of ibrutinib treatment. This TCR was recovered from a human donor with chronic lymphocytic leukemia. This chain connects TRBV28 to TRBJ1-2; 9 nucleotides match TRBD1. The CDR3 protein is CASKRDRVSHGYTF. CDR3 bases: TGTGCCAGCAAAAGGGACAGGGTTAGCCATGGCTACACCTTC.